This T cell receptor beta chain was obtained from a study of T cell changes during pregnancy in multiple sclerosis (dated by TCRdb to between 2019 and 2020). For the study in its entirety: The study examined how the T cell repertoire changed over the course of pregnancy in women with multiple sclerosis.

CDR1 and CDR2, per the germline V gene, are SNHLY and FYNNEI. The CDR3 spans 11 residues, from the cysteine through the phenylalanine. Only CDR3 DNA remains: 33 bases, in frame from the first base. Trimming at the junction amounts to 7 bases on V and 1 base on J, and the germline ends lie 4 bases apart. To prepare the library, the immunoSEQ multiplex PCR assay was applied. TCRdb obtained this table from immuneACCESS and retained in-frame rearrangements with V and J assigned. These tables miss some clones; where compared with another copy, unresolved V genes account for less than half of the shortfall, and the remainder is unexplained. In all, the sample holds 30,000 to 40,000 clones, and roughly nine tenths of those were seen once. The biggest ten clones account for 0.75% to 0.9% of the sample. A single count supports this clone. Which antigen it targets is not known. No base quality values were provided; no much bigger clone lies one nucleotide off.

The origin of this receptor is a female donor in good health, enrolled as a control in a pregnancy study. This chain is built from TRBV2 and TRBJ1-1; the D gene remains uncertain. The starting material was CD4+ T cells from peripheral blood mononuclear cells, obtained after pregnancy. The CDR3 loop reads CASNRNTEAFF. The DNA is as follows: TGTGCCAGCAACAGGAACACTGAAGCTTTCTTT.